The 20 T cell receptor beta chains given below trace back to one sample, sequenced in a study of technical replicates of blood from four donors. Here immunoSEQ multiplex PCR was the method, and the copy in TCRdb shows in-frame clones only, minus some. This table has tens of thousands of clones, roughly 95% appearing once. Sequenced sample: T cells isolated from PBMCs. These receptors originate from a human donor in good health.

The CDR3 DNA sequence: TGTGCCAGCAGTTACGGGGCAGGGACTGAAGCTTTCTTT. Translation gives CASSYGAGTEAFF. The chain is built from TRBV6-5 and TRBJ1-1; D perhaps matches TRBD1 (5 bases). The CDR3 consists of 13 residues. V was cut by 2 bases and J by 5 bases, with 9 bases left in between. CDR1 and CDR2 from the germline V gene are MNHEY and SVGAGI.

The chain has TRBV5-1 and TRBJ2-7, with 9 bases lining up with TRBD2. The CDR3 has 15 amino acids. Trimming at V came to 2 bases and at J to 5 bases, leaving 8 bases not matched to a gene. Germline CDR1 is SGHRS and CDR2 is YFSETQ. CDR3 amino acids: CASSFGGGGSHEQYF. DNA for the CDR3: TGCGCCAGCAGCTTCGGCGGGGGGGGTTCCCACGAGCAGTACTTC.

This chain joins TRBV7-9 and TRBJ1-4; tentative D call: TRBD1 (5 bases). The CDR3 extends over 15 amino acids. CDR1 is SEHNR, CDR2 FQNEAQ, per germline (reference sequence). V lost 7 bases and J 3 bases, leaving 15 bases between the germline ends. CDR3 loop: CASTPQGLPNEKLFF. DNA for the CDR3: TGTGCCAGCACTCCTCAGGGTTTACCTAATGAAAAACTGTTTTTT.

V is TRBV10-1 and J is TRBJ2-1, with D maybe TRBD2 (7 bases). CDR1 and CDR2 (germline): WNHNN, SYGVQD (reference sequence). The V and J ends lost 2 bases and 4 bases respectively, with 24 bases between them. This CDR3 contains 19 residues. This CDR3 reads CASSEVGLAGATVYNEQFF. The CDR3 DNA is TGCGCCAGCAGTGAGGTCGGGCTGGCGGGGGCGACCGTTTACAATGAGCAGTTCTTC.

J is TRBJ1-3 and V is TRBV9, with D tentatively TRBD1 (6 bases). V was trimmed by 0 bases and J by 2 bases, leaving 15 bases between them. This CDR3 comprises 17 residues. CDR1 and CDR2 (germline): SGDLS, YYNGEE. The CDR3 loop is CASSVASLRGPGNTIYF. CDR3 DNA sequence: TGTGCCAGCAGCGTAGCTTCGCTCAGGGGACCTGGAAACACCATATATTTT.

The V and J genes are TRBV4-1 and TRBJ2-2, with TRBD1 as a possible D gene (5 bases). This CDR3 has 14 residues. Germline V lookup: CDR1 MGHRA, CDR2 YSYEKL. The V gene lost 0 bases and the J gene lost 4 bases, with 6 bases spanning the gap. The CDR3 DNA sequence: TGCGCCAGCAGCCAAGAGGGGCCCACCGGGGAGCTGTTTTTT. Protein sequence: CASSQEGPTGELFF.

The chain employs TRBV6-5 and TRBJ2-3; 8 positions match TRBD1. Germline values: CDR1 MNHEY, CDR2 SVGAGI. This CDR3 comprises 15 residues. V lost 7 bases to trimming and J lost 5 bases; unmatched junction nucleotides: 11. CDR3 sequence (DNA): TGTGCCAGCACCCGAGACAGGGGAGGAGGAGATACGCAGTATTTT. Translating gives CASTRDRGGGDTQYF.

V gene TRBV30 combines with J gene TRBJ2-3; D might be TRBD2 (6 bases). Trimming removed 3 bases from V and 2 bases from J, with 15 bases in between. This CDR3 spans 15 amino acids. CDR1 and CDR2 from the germline V gene are GTSNPN and SVGIG (reference sequence). For the CDR3, the DNA is TGTGCCTGGAGCAACGTGGGACTCCTCACAGATACGCAGTATTTT. Protein sequence: CAWSNVGLLTDTQYF.

V is TRBV18 and J is TRBJ2-1; TRBD1 matches 9 bases. Per germline, CDR1 KGHSH and CDR2 LQKENI. J lost 5 bases, V lost 10 bases, and 12 bases had no gene match. CDR3 size: 15 residues. The CDR3 reads CATLIDRGMNNEQFF. The CDR3, as DNA: TGTGCCACCCTGATTGACAGGGGGATGAACAATGAGCAGTTCTTC.

The chain couples TRBV4-1 to TRBJ2-7; D perhaps matches TRBD1 (6 bases). The V and J ends lost 0 bases and 6 bases respectively, with 21 bases between them. The CDR3 contains 17 residues. Germline V CDR1 and CDR2: MGHRA, YSYEKL. DNA of the CDR3: TGCGCCAGCAGCCAAGAGGCAGGGGAGCGTACGGGTGCCGAGCAGTACTTC. Translating it yields CASSQEAGERTGAEQYF.

The V call is TRBV7-9, the J call TRBJ2-1, with 8 bases fitting TRBD2. CDR1 is SEHNR, CDR2 FQNEAQ, per germline (reference sequence). The CDR3 totals 17 residues. V trimming: 8 bases; J trimming: 7 bases; junction bases outside the gene matches: 19. CDR3 region: CASWRPESGRNRNEQFF. The CDR3 bases are TGTGCCAGCTGGAGGCCCGAAAGCGGGAGAAACCGGAATGAGCAGTTCTTC.

CDR3 bases: TGTGCCAGCGTACCCAGGACAGCTGAAGCTTTCTTT. This translates into CASVPRTAEAFF. The chain carries TRBV28 and TRBJ1-1; possibly TRBD1 for D (6 bases). The CDR3 is 12 amino acids. V lost 8 bases, J lost 6 bases, and 13 bases lay in between. CDR1 and CDR2 (germline): MDHEN, SYDVKM.

CDR3 protein: CATSRDREGVGNTIYF. The CDR3, as DNA: TGTGCCACCAGCAGAGACAGGGAGGGAGTTGGAAACACCATATATTTT. J is TRBJ1-3 and V is TRBV15, with D tentatively TRBD1 (5 bases). Trimming cost V 0 bases and J 3 bases, with 12 bases left between them. This CDR3 has 16 residues. The germline V gene encodes CDR1 LNHNV and CDR2 YYDKDF (reference sequence).

J is TRBJ2-7 and V is TRBV2; 11 positions match TRBD1. CDR3 length: 15 amino acids. V shed 8 bases and J 2 bases; nucleotides not matched to a gene: 8. From germline, CDR1 is SNHLY and CDR2 FYNNEI. CDR3 in DNA: TGTGCCAGCGTGGGACAGGGGGTTTCGGCCTACGAGCAGTACTTC. Its protein is CASVGQGVSAYEQYF.

The chain joins TRBV4-2 to TRBJ2-1, with 9 bases that match TRBD2. The CDR3 has 15 amino acids. V lost 0 bases and J lost 3; bases outside the gene matches: 0. Germline V gene data show CDR1 as LGHNA and CDR2 as YNFKEQ. CDR3 amino acids: CASSQELAGYNEQFF. For the CDR3, the DNA is TGTGCCAGCAGCCAAGAACTAGCGGGCTACAATGAGCAGTTCTTC.

This clone has just one count. This rearrangement joins TRBV2 to TRBJ2-7; 9 nucleotides agree with TRBD2. V trimming: 8 bases; J trimming: 0 bases; junction bases outside the gene matches: 11. Germline loops: CDR1 SNHLY, CDR2 FYNNEI. CDR3 length: 16 residues. The CDR3 DNA reads as TGTGCCAGCGATAGCGGGAGAAGGCTGATCTCCTACGAGCAGTACTTC. Protein sequence: CASDSGRRLISYEQYF.

CDR3: CASSQRQGQETQYF. The DNA of the CDR3 is TGTGCCAGCAGCCAACGACAGGGGCAAGAGACCCAGTACTTC. The chain joins TRBV5-6 to TRBJ2-5, with 8 bases fitting TRBD1. The junction had 4 bases not matched to a gene; V was cut back by 4 bases and J by 2 bases. The CDR3 has 14 residues. The germline CDR1 and CDR2 sequences are SGHDT and YYEEEE.

The gene calls are TRBV10-3 and TRBJ2-7, with 7 bases fitting TRBD2. In germline, CDR1 is ENHRY, CDR2 SYGVKD. Losses at the gene ends were 10 bases for V and 3 bases for J; bases not matched to a gene: 9. The CDR3 is 13 residues long. The CDR3, as DNA: TGTGCCACCGACGCCGGGACTAACTACGAGCAGTACTTC. Its translation: CATDAGTNYEQYF.

V and J are TRBV6-5 and TRBJ2-1; 7 bases align to TRBD2. CDR1 and CDR2 from the germline V gene are MNHEY and SVGAGI. J lost 8 bases, V lost 6 bases, and 13 bases had no gene match. The CDR3 length is 15 residues. In nucleotides, the CDR3 is TGTGCCAGCAGCTTAAGCGGGGCCCCGGCCCATGAGCAGTTCTTC. Amino acids: CASSLSGAPAHEQFF.

The genes are TRBV7-9 and TRBJ2-5; D remains unclear. Germline V gives CDR1 SEHNR, CDR2 FQNEAQ (reference sequence). This CDR3 is built from 11 residues. V was trimmed by 4 bases and J by 9 bases, leaving 9 bases between them. DNA of the CDR3: TGTGCCAGCAGCTCAGTAAGCGCCCAGTACTTC. As protein: CASSSVSAQYF. The variable domain in full, with the rest retrieved from reference TRBV7-9 and TRBJ2-5, is DTGVSQNPRHKITKRGQNVTFRCDPISEHNRLYWYRQTLGQGPEFLTYFQNEAQLEKSRLLSDRFSAERPKGSFSTLEIQRTEQGDSAMYLCASSSVSAQYFGPGTRLLVL.